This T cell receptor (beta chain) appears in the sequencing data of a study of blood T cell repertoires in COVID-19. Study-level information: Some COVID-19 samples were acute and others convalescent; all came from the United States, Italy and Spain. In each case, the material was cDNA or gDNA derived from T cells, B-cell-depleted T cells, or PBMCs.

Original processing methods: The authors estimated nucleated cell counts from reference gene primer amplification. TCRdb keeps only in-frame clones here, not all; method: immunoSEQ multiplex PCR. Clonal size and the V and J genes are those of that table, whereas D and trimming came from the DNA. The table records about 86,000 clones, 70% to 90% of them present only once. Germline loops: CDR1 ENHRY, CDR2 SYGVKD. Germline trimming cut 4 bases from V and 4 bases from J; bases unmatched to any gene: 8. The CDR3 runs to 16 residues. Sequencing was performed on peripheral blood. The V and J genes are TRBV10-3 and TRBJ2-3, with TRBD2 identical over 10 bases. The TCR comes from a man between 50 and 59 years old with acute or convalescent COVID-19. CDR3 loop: CAISGASGRGADTQYF. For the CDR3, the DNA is TGTGCCATCAGTGGGGCTAGCGGGAGAGGGGCAGATACGCAGTATTTT.